The sample holds many counts of the clone carrying this TCR beta chain. Its antigen is not identified. Germline V gene sequence: CDR1 SGHRS, CDR2 YFSETQ. V lost 7 bases and J lost 5; bases outside the gene matches: 16. The CDR3 is 16 residues long. The data were obtained in a study of T cells in Graves' hyperthyroidism and ophthalmopathy. Findings and limits, study-wide: Most clonotypes expanded in the thyroid (above 0.001) were also present in blood. In validation, the model predicted ophthalmopathy. These predictions came a median about 6 months before onset.

The CDR3 regions of TCR beta were amplified from RNA transcripts. The TCR CDR3 was amplified in a first-round RT-PCR using the HTBI primer set. TCRdb independently ran MiXCR on the multiplex PCR reads; one entry per CDR3 protein. The sample lists about 130,000 distinct CDR3 sequences, over 20% occurring once. Sequenced sample: blood. The sequence came from a woman aged 50 to 60 with Graves' hyperthyroidism that later progressed to Graves' ophthalmopathy. The J gene is TRBJ2-5, the V gene TRBV5-1, with 8 bases lining up with TRBD1. The CDR3 sequence: CASYPTDRVDRETQYF. The CDR3 DNA reads as TGCGCCAGCTACCCAACGGACAGGGTCGATAGGGAGACCCAGTACTTC.